This T cell receptor (beta chain) came from a study of T cells in Graves' hyperthyroidism and ophthalmopathy. Amplification of TCR beta CDR3 regions was performed using RNA transcripts as template. A first-round RT-PCR of the TCR CDR3 used the HTBI primer set. In TCRdb, the multiplex PCR reads were re-called with MiXCR into one record per CDR3 protein. The repertoire holds some 380,000 distinct CDR3 sequences, with approximately 13% as singletons. The V end lost 0 bases, the J end lost 8 bases, and 13 bases lay between the germline ends. CDR3 length equals 15 residues. CDR1 MGHRA and CDR2 YSYEKL come from the germline V gene.

This TCR derives from a man aged 30-40 years with Graves' hyperthyroidism that later progressed to Graves' ophthalmopathy. Sequencing was carried out using blood. The V call is TRBV4-1, the J call TRBJ1-4; D not resolved. The CDR3: CASSQDRRVREKLFF. In DNA form, the CDR3 reads TGCGCCAGCAGCCAAGATAGGAGGGTTCGGGAAAAACTGTTTTTT.